The present T cell receptor (beta chain) was sequenced within a study of T cells expressing NK-cell markers. Study context: It was sorted CD3+CD56+NKG2C+, CD3+CD56+NKG2C- and CD3+CD56-NKG2C+ T cells that supplied the TCR beta repertoires. General study results and limits: Once again these clonotypes came out on top in the CD3+CD56-NKG2C+ fraction of a few donors.

The CDR3 has 16 residues. CDR1 and CDR2 from the germline V gene are LNHNV and YYDKDF (reference sequence). TCRdb reprocessed the 5' RACE reads and keeps a single row for each CDR3 protein, giving no DNA. The listing contains hundreds of thousands of distinct CDR3 sequences. Notes on this clonotype: The antigen is unknown.

Specimen: blood T cells: a sorted CD56 or NKG2C T cell subset, CD4+ or CD8+ T cells, or bulk PBMC T cells (not recorded which). The receptor comes from a woman aged 18-70 years in good health. This chain joins TRBV15 and TRBJ2-3. This chain's CDR3 is CATSKPLAGGTDTQNF. The variable domain in full, with the rest retrieved from reference TRBV15 and TRBJ2-3, is DAMVIQNPRYQVTQFGKPVTLSCSQTLNHNVMYWYQQKSSQAPKLLFHYYDKDFNNEADTPDNFQSRRPNTSFCFLDIRSPGLGDTAMYLCATSKPLAGGTDTQNFGPGTRLTVL.